This TCR beta chain was recorded in a study of technical replicates of blood from four donors. This CDR3 has 19 residues. Germline values: CDR1 SEHNR, CDR2 FQNEAQ (reference sequence). Unmatched junction bases numbered 16, after V lost 6 bases and J lost 2 bases. Profiled with immunoSEQ multiplex PCR; TCRdb holds only in-frame clones, not every one. Of about 80,000 clones listed, 97% are singletons. The V gene is TRBV7-9, the J gene TRBJ2-2, with 9 bases that match TRBD1. The origin of this receptor is a human donor in good health. The material sequenced was T cells isolated from PBMCs. CDR3 sequence (DNA): TGTGCCAGCAGGAATAGCTACAGGGGGCTAGCTCTCAACACCGGGGAGCTGTTTTTT. It yields the protein CASRNSYRGLALNTGELFF.